This T cell receptor beta chain originates from a study of T-cell memory formation after mild COVID-19. The overall study: Among the donors, TCR clusters were largely specific to each donor. Overall study findings and caveats: Pre-infection memory harbored some responding clones, suggesting cross-reactive memory joined. For second-wave clones that peaked at day 37, SARS-CoV-2 specificity went unverified.

Barcoded TCR alpha and TCR beta cDNA libraries with UMIs came from 5'RACE using constant-segment primers. TCRdb independently ran MiXCR on the 5' RACE reads; one entry per CDR3 protein. Seen here are about 130,000 distinct CDR3 sequences, about 25% observed once, and the top ten hold around a quarter. V lost 5 bases, J lost 0 bases, and 4 bases stayed unmatched. CDR3 length equals 14 residues. Germline V gene data show CDR1 as SGHVS and CDR2 as FNYEAQ. In the case of this clonotype: Its antigen is undetermined.

The chain employs TRBV7-6 and TRBJ2-7; 7 nucleotides match TRBD1. This sequence originates from an adult woman who had mild COVID-19 (a few samples of this study predate the infection). Cell type and time point are not known. Sequencing used PBMCs or a T cell subset sorted from them (not recorded which). CDR3 nucleotide sequence: TGTGCCAGCAGCGCACAGGGGAACTCCTACGAGCAGTACTTC. Amino acid sequence: CASSAQGNSYEQYF.